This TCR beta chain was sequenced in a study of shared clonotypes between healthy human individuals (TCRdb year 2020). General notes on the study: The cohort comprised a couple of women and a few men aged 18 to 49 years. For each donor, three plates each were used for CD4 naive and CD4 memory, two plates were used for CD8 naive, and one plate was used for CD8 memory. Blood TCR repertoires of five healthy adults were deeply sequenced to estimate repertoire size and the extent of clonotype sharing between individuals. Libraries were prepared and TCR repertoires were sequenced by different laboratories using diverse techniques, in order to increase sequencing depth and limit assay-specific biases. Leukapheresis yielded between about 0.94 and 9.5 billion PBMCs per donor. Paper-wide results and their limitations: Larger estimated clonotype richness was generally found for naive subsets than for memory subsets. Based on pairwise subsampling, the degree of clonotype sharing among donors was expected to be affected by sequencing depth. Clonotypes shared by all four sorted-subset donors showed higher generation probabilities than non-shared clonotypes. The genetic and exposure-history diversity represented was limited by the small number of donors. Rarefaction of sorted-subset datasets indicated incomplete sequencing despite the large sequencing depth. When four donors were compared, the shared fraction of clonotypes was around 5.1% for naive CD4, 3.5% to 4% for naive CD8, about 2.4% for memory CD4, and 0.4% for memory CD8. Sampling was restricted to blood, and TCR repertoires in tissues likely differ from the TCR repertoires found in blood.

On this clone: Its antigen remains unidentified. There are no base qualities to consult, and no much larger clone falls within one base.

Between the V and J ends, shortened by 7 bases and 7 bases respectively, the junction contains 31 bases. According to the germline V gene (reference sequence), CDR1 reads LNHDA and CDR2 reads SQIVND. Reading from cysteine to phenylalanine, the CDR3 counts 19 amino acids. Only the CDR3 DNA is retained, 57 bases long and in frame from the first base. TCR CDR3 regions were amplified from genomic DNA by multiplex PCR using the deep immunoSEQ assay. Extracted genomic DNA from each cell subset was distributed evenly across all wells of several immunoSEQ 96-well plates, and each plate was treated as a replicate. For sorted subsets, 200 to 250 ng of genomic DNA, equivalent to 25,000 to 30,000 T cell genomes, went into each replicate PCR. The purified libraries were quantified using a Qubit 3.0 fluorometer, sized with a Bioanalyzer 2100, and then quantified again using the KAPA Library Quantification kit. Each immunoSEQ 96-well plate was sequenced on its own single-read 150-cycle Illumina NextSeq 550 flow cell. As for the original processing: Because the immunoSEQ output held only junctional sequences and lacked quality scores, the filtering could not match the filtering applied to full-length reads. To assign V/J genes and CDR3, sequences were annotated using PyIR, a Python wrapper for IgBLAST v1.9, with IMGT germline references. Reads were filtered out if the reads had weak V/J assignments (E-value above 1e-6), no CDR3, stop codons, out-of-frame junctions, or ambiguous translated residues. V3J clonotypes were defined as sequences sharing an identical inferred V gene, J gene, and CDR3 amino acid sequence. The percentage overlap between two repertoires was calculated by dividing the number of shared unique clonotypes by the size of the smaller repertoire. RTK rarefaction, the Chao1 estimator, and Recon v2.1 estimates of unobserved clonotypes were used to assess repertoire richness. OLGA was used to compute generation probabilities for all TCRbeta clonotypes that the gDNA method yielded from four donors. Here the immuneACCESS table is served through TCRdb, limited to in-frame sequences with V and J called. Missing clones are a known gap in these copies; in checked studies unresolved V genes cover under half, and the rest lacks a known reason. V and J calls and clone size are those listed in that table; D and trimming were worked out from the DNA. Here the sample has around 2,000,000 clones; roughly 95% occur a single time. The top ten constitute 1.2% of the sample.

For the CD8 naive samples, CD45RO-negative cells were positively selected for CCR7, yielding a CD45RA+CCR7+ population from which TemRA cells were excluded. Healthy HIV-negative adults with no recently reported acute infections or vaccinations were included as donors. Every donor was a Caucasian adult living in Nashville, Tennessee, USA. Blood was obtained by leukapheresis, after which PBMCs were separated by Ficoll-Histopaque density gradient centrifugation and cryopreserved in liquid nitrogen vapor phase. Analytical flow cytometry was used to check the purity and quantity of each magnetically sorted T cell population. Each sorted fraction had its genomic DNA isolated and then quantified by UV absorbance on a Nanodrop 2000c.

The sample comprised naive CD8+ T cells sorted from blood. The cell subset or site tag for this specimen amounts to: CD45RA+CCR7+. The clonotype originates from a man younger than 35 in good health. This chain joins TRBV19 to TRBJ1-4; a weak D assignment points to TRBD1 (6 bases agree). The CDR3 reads CASTYRDLAIAALGEKLFF. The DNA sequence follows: TGTGCCAGTACATACAGGGATCTCGCGATCGCCGCTTTAGGTGAAAAACTGTTTTTT.